The 7 T cell receptor beta chains in this list originate from one sample, sequenced in a study of T-cell reconstitution after alpha-beta-depleted transplantation in children. The library targeted TCRbeta and was prepared with unique molecular identifiers. TCRdb re-called the PCR reads with MiXCR, one entry per CDR3 protein. The sample comprises around 70,000 distinct CDR3 sequences, approximately 11% of which are singletons, and approximately 13% rests with the top ten. The sequencing used PBMCs, collected before TCRalphabeta/CD19-depleted stem cell transplant. The receptors here all came from a boy aged 10-17 years with acute myeloid leukemia, due to receive a stem cell transplant.

Many counts were recorded for this clonotype. The rearrangement uses TRBV11-2 and TRBJ2-7; the D is unclear. Germline loops: CDR1 SGHAT, CDR2 FQNNGV. There are 9 residues in the CDR3. The V and J ends lost 4 bases and 5 bases respectively, with 0 bases between them. CDR3 region: CASSYEQYV. The DNA for the CDR3 is TGTGCCAGCAGCTACGAGCAGTACGTC.

The table lists this clonotype with many counts. The V gene is TRBV5-1, the J gene TRBJ2-1, with 8 bases fitting TRBD1. There are 13 residues in the CDR3. Germline trimming cut 6 bases from V and 7 bases from J; bases unmatched to any gene: 6. The germline V gene encodes CDR1 SGHRS and CDR2 YFSETQ. The DNA for the CDR3 is TGCGCCAGCATCGGGGACAGGACAAATGAGCAGTTCTTC. Its protein product is CASIGDRTNEQFF.

This clonotype showed up many times. V is TRBV7-9 and J is TRBJ1-1; D call uncertain. CDR1 SEHNR and CDR2 FQNEAQ come from the germline V gene (reference sequence). The CDR3 contains 12 residues. V was clipped by 1 base and J by 6 bases, with 6 bases between them. In DNA form, the CDR3 reads TGTGCCAGCAGCTTAGTAGGGCCTGAAGCTTTCTTT. This sequence encodes CASSLVGPEAFF.

At least ten counts were recorded for this clonotype. The chain is built from TRBV6-1 and TRBJ2-3, with 8 bases matching TRBD2. The ends lost 6 bases at V and 7 bases at J; junction bases unmatched: 9. The V gene's germline CDR1 is MNHNS and CDR2 SASEGT. CDR3 size: 14 residues. In DNA form, the CDR3 reads TGTGCCAGCAGGGAGGCGGGGGGAGTATATACGCAGTATTTT. This gives the protein CASREAGGVYTQYF.

This clonotype was observed many times. This sequence joins TRBV7-9 and TRBJ1-2, with 12 bases lining up with TRBD1. The CDR3 is 15 residues long. CDR1 and CDR2 from the germline V gene are SEHNR and FQNEAQ (reference sequence). The V segment lost 1 base and the J segment 7 bases; nucleotides outside the gene matches: 4. The CDR3 DNA is TGTGCCAGCAGCTTAGAAGGGACAGGGGGCAGTGGCTACACCTTC. Protein product: CASSLEGTGGSGYTF.

This clonotype was picked up many times. The chain uses TRBV4-1 and TRBJ2-6; D is perhaps TRBD1 (7 bases). Per germline, CDR1 MGHRA and CDR2 YSYEKL. The CDR3 totals 17 residues. The V end lost 6 bases, the J end lost 0 bases, and 15 bases lay between the germline ends. Written as DNA, the CDR3 is TGCGCCAGCAGGCGGGACAGTGGGGGCTCTGGGGCCAACGTCCTGACTTTC. Its protein product is CASRRDSGGSGANVLTF.

This clonotype was found many times. The chain combines TRBV5-4 with TRBJ2-3, with 9 bases fitting TRBD2. This CDR3 region has 16 residues. With 2 bases clipped from V and 1 base from J, the junction kept 5 bases outside the gene matches. CDR1 and CDR2 (germline): SGHNT, YYREEE (reference sequence). The CDR3 DNA is TGTGCCAGCAGCTTCCCTAAGCGGGGGGGCACAGATACGCAGTATTTT. It specifies CASSFPKRGGTDTQYF.